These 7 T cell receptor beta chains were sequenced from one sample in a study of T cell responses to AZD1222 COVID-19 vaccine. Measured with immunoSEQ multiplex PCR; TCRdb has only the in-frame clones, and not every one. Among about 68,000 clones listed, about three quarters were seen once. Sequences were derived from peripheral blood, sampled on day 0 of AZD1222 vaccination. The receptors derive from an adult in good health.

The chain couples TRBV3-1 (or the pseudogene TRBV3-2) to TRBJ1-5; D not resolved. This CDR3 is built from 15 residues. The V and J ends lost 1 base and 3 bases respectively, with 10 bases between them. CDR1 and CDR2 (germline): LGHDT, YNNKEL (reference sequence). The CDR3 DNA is TGTGCCAGCAGCCAAGGAGAACAGATCAATCAGCCCCAGCATTTT. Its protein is CASSQGEQINQPQHF.

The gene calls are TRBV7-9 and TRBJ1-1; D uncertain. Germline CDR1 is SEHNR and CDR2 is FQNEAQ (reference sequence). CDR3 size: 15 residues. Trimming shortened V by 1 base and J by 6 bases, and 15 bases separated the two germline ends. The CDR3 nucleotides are TGTGCCAGCAGCTTAGTGGGTGGGTTCGGCCCTGAAGCTTTCTTT. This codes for CASSLVGGFGPEAFF. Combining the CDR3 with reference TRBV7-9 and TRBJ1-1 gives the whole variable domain DTGVSQNPRHKITKRGQNVTFRCDPISEHNRLYWYRQTLGQGPEFLTYFQNEAQLEKSRLLSDRFSAERPKGSFSTLEIQRTEQGDSAMYLCASSLVGGFGPEAFFGQGTRLTVV.

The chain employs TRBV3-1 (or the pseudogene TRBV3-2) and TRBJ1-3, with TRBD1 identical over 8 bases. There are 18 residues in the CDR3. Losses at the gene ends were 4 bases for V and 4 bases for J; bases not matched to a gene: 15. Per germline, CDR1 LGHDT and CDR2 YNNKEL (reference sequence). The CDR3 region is CASSPKGTGGSSGNTIYF. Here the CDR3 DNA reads TGTGCCAGCAGCCCTAAGGGCACAGGGGGTTCATCGGGAAACACCATATATTTT.

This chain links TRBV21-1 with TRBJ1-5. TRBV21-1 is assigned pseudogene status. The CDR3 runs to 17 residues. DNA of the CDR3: TGTGCCAGCAGCAAATGTGCGGACCCTATTAGCAATCAGCCCCAGCATTTT. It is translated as CASSKCADPISNQPQHF.

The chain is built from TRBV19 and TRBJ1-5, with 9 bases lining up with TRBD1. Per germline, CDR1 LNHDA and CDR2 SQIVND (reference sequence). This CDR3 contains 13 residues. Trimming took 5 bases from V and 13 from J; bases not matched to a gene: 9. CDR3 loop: CASSGTGTLSQHF. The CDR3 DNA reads TGTGCCAGTAGTGGGACAGGGACCCTAAGTCAGCATTTT.

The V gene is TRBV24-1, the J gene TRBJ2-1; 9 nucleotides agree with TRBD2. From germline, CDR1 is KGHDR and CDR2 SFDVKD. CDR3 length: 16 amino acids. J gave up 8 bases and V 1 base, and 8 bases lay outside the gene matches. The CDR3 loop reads CATSDFVRGGPDEQFF. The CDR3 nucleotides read TGTGCCACCAGTGATTTTGTGCGGGGGGGCCCGGATGAGCAGTTCTTC.

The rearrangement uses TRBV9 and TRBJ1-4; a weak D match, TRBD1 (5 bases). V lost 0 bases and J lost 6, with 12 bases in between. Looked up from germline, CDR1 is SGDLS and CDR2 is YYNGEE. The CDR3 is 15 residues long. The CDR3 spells CASSVGAGRDEKLFF. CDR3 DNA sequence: TGTGCCAGCAGCGTAGGGGCAGGGAGAGATGAAAAACTGTTTTTT.